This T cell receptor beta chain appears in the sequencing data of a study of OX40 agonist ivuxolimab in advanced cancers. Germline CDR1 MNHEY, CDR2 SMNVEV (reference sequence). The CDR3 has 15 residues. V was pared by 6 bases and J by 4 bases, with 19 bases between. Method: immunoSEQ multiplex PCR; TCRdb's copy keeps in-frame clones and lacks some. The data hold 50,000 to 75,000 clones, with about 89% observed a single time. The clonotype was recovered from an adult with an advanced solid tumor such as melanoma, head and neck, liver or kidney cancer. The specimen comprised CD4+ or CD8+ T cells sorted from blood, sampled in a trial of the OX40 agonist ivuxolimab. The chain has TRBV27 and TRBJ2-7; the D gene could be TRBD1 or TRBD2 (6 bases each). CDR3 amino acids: CASSRAEGGVYEQYF. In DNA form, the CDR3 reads TGTGCCAGCAGCAGAGCGGAGGGGGGCGTGTACGAGCAGTACTTC.